Each of the 5 T cell receptor beta chains below was sequenced from the same sample in a study of control samples from healthy donors and cancer patients (dated by TCRdb to about 2020). The library was made by the immunoSEQ multiplex PCR assay. Here the immuneACCESS table is served through TCRdb, limited to in-frame sequences with V and J called. Missing clones are a known gap in these copies; in checked studies unresolved V genes cover under half, and the rest lacks a known reason. The sample data list about 120,000 clones, and roughly nine tenths of these were observed just once. The ten largest clones take up almost 40% of the sample. Material: blood. These receptors came from a man aged 50-59 years in good health.

This clone was picked up a small number of times. J is TRBJ1-3 and V is TRBV7-6; D unclear. Germline loops: CDR1 SGHVS, CDR2 FNYEAQ. V was shortened by 1 base and J by 0 bases, with 10 bases between the two germline ends. This CDR3 contains 16 residues. DNA for the CDR3: TGTGCCAGCAGCTTAGAGTGGCAGAGCTCTGGAAACACCATATATTTT. Its translation: CASSLEWQSSGNTIYF.

This clone was seen more than once but under ten times. The chain couples TRBV6-2 or TRBV6-3 to TRBJ1-2, with D unclear. Trimming left V 2 bases short and J 8 bases short, with 12 bases between. Germline-derived CDR1 and CDR2 are MNHEY and SVGEGT. CDR3 size: 13 residues. DNA of the CDR3: TGTGCCAGCAGTTACGAAGTCGTCGCGGGCTACACCTTC. This translates into CASSYEVVAGYTF.

V and J are TRBV11-2 and TRBJ1-3, with D perhaps TRBD1 (6 bases). Germline V gives CDR1 SGHAT, CDR2 FQNNGV. CDR3 size: 15 residues. Trimming left V 4 bases short and J 2 bases short, with 12 bases between. The CDR3 region is CASSSLDSAGNTIYF. CDR3 nucleotide sequence: TGTGCCAGCAGCTCCCTGGACAGCGCTGGAAACACCATATATTTT.

J is TRBJ1-1 and V is TRBV13; D unclear. The CDR3 has 11 residues. V was clipped by 3 bases and J by 7 bases, with 6 bases between them. CDR1 is PRHDT, CDR2 FYEKMQ, per germline (reference sequence). CDR3 loop: CASSFELEAFF. CDR3 coding DNA: TGTGCCAGCAGCTTCGAACTTGAAGCTTTCTTT.

The genes are TRBV25-1 and TRBJ1-1, with D unclear. Trimming left V 5 bases short and J 1 base short, with 8 bases between. CDR1 MGHDK and CDR2 SYGVNS come from the germline V gene. This CDR3 contains 13 residues. CDR3 coding DNA: TGTGCCAGCAGTCTGGGAGCGAACACTGAAGCTTTCTTT. This translates into CASSLGANTEAFF.